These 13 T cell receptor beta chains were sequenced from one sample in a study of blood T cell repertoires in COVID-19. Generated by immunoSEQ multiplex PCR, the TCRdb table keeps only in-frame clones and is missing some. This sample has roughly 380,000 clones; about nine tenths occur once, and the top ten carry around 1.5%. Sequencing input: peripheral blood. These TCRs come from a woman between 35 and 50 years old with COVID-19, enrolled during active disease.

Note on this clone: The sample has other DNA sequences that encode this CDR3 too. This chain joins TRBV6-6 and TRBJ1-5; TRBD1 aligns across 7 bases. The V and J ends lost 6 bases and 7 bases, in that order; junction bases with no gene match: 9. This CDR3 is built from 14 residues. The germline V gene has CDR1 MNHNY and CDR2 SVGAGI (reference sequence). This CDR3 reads CASRIGQVGQPQHF. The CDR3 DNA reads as TGTGCCAGCAGGATCGGACAGGTCGGGCAGCCCCAGCATTTT.

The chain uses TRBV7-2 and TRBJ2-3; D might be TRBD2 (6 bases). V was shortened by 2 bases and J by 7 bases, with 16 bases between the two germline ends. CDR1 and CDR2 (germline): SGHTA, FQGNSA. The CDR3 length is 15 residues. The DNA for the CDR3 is TGTGCCAGCAGCTTAAACCCCGGGGGAGCGAATACGCAGTATTTT. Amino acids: CASSLNPGGANTQYF.

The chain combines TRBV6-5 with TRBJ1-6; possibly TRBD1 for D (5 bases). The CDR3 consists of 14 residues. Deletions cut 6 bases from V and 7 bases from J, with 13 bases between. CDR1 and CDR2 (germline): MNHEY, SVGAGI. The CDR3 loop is CASSQGGDNSPLHF. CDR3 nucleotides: TGTGCCAGCAGCCAGGGAGGTGACAATTCACCCCTCCACTTT.

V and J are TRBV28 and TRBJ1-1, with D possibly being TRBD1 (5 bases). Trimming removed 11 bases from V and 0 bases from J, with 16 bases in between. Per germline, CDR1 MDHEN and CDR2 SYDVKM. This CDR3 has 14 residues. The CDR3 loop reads CAGGDGPLNTEAFF. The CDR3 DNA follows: TGTGCCGGGGGGGACGGCCCTTTGAACACTGAAGCTTTCTTT.

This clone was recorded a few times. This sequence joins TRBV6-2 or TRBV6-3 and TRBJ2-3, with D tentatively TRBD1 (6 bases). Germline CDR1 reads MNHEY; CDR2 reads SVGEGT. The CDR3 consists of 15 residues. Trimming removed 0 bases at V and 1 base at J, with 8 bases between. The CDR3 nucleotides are TGTGCCAGCAGTTACTCGTGGACAGGCACAGATACGCAGTATTTT. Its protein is CASSYSWTGTDTQYF.

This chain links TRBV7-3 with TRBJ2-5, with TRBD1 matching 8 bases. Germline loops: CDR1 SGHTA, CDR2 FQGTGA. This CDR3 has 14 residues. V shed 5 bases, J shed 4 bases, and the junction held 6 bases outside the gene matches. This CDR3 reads CASSPGQGGETQYF. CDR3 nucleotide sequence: TGTGCCAGCAGCCCCGGACAGGGCGGAGAGACCCAGTACTTC.

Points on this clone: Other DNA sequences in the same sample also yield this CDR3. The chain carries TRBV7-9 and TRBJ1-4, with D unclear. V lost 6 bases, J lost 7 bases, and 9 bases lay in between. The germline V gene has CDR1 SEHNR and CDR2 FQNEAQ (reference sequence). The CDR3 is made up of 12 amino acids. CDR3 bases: TGTGCCAGCAGTCTGGAGGGTGAAAAACTGTTTTTT. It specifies CASSLEGEKLFF.

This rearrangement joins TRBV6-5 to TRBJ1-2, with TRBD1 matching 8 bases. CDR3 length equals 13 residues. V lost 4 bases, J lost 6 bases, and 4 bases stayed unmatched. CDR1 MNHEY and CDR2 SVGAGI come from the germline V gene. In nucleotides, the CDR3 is TGTGCCAGCAGTTCAGGGGGCGGGGATGGCTACACCTTC. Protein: CASSSGGGDGYTF.

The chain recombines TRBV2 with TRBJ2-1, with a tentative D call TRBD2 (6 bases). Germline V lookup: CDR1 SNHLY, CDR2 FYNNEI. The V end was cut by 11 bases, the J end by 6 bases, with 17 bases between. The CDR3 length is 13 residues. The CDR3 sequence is CAGGSSAANEQFF. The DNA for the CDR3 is TGTGCCGGGGGGTCTAGTGCGGCCAATGAGCAGTTCTTC.

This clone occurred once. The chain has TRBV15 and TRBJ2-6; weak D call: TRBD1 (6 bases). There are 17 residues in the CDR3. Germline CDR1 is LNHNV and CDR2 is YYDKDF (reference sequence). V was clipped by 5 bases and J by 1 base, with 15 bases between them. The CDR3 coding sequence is TGTGCCACCAGCGACGGGACACGGAGTTCTGGGGCCAACGTCCTGACTTTC. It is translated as CATSDGTRSSGANVLTF.

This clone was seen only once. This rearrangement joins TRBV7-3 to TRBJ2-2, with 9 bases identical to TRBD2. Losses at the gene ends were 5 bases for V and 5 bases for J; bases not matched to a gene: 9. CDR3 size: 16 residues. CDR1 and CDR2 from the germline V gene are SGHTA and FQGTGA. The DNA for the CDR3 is TGTGCCAGCAGCCCAATAGCGGGAGTGAGGACCGGGGAGCTGTTTTTT. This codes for CASSPIAGVRTGELFF.

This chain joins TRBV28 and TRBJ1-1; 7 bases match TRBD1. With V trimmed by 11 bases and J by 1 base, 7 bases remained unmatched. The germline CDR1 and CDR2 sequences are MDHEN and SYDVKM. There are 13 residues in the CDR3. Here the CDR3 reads CAGNRGENTEAFF. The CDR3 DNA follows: TGTGCCGGAAACAGGGGCGAGAACACTGAAGCTTTCTTT.

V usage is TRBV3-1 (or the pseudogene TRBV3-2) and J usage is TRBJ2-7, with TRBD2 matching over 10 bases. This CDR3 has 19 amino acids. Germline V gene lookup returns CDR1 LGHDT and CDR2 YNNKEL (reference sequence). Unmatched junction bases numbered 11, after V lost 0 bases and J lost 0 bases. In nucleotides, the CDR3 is TGTGCCAGCAGCCAAGATCTTCCTAGCGGGAGCCGAGTCTCCTACGAGCAGTACTTC. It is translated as CASSQDLPSGSRVSYEQYF.